The present T cell receptor (beta chain) was sequenced within a study of T-cell memory formation after mild COVID-19. Study at large: TCR clusters showed largely donor specificity.

Trimming cost V 1 base and J 8 bases, with 12 bases left between them. This CDR3 contains 14 residues. Germline-derived CDR1 and CDR2 are MNHEY and SVGEGT. In regard to this clonotype: The antigen is undetermined.

TCRdb recomputed calls from the 5' RACE reads with MiXCR, one row per CDR3 protein. The sample shows 55,000 to 70,000 distinct CDR3 sequences, approximately 30% of them seen only once. Points from the study as a whole: Contracting CD4+ clones sat mainly in CM and EM; CD8+ in EMRA.

This TCR was recovered from a young man who had mild COVID-19 (a few samples of this study predate the infection). Cell type and time point are not known. The chain joins TRBV6-2 or TRBV6-3 to TRBJ2-1, with D hard to call. Sequencing used PBMCs or a T cell subset sorted from them (not recorded which). This CDR3 is CASSYLARSDEQFF. CDR3 nucleotide sequence: TGTGCCAGCAGTTACTTGGCCCGCTCGGATGAGCAGTTCTTC.